Given below is one T cell receptor beta chain in context. The antigen remains unidentified. This sample is part of a study of T cells after posttransplantation cyclophosphamide. Study-wide findings and caveats: Later post-transplant blood repertoires were often dominated by donor CD8+ memory clones.

Libraries were prepared by immunoSEQ multiplex PCR; TCRdb keeps only in-frame clonotypes and omits some of them. The sample was found to contain around 35,000 clones, and every one recurs. This CDR3 is 17 amino acids long. Germline V gene data show CDR1 as SEHNR and CDR2 as FQNEAQ (reference sequence). Trimming removed 5 bases from V and 5 bases from J; junction bases left unmatched: 9. J is TRBJ2-2 and V is TRBV7-9, with 12 bases lining up with TRBD2. The sequence was obtained from a man aged 25 to 45 in good health and a related stem cell transplant donor. Sequencing was carried out using PBMCs. The CDR3: CASSLPGLAGTTGELFF. CDR3 DNA sequence: TGTGCCAGCAGCCTGCCCGGACTAGCGGGGACTACCGGGGAGCTGTTTTTT.